The 3 T cell receptor beta chains presented below share a single source sample, sequenced in a study of brain T cells in children with intractable seizures. TCRdb's table, derived via immunoSEQ multiplex PCR, lists solely in-frame clones and lacks some. The sample holds tens of thousands of clones, 90% to 95% seen once. The source was peripheral blood, collected at surgery. These receptors all come from a boy younger than two with tuberous sclerosis and intractable seizures.

The chain is built from TRBV24-1 and TRBJ2-1, with 10 positions matching TRBD2. Per the germline V gene, CDR1 is KGHDR and CDR2 is SFDVKD. The CDR3 consists of 15 residues. Trimming took 6 bases from V and 4 from J; bases not matched to a gene: 5. The DNA of the CDR3 is TGTGCCACCAGTATGGGACTAGCGAGATACAATGAGCAGTTCTTC. Protein product: CATSMGLARYNEQFF.

This chain links TRBV25-1 with TRBJ1-1; D gene ambiguous. Germline CDR1 and CDR2: MGHDK and SYGVNS. Trimming pared 4 bases from V and 0 bases from J, leaving 3 bases between. This CDR3 has 12 amino acids. The CDR3 DNA reads as TGTGCCAGCAGTGTCGTGAACACTGAAGCTTTCTTT. Residues: CASSVVNTEAFF.

The chain joins TRBV4-1 to TRBJ1-4; D is uncertain. Trimming took 4 bases from V and 4 from J, leaving 10 bases between them. Germline CDR1 MGHRA, CDR2 YSYEKL. CDR3 length equals 14 residues. The CDR3, as DNA: TGCGCCAGCAGCCTGAAGGTGAATAATGAAAAACTGTTTTTT. It specifies CASSLKVNNEKLFF.